This note documents a single TCR beta chain sequence. Its antigen is not known. Time point of the sample: week 35, safety follow-up. A single vaccine dose contained 300 ug of mutant IDH1 20-mer peptide, and topical imiquimod was used with it. Eight vaccinations reached patients in weeks 1, 3, 5, 7, 11, 15, 19 and 23. The data stem from a study of a mutant IDH1 vaccine in newly diagnosed glioma. As for the study in general: Mean patient age was around 40 years; approximately 62% were male and about 40% female.

Libraries were prepared by immunoSEQ multiplex PCR; TCRdb keeps only in-frame clonotypes and omits some of them. Here the sample spans approximately 50,000 clones, 86% being singletons. Between the trimmed V and J ends, which lost 3 bases and 1 base, there was a span of 0 bases. The germline gives CDR1 LNHDA, CDR2 SQIVND (reference sequence). This CDR3 comprises 11 residues. The rearrangement uses TRBV19 and TRBJ1-1; no firm D call. The source was PBMCs, collected from a glioma patient whose treatment included an IDH1 peptide vaccine. The source of this sequence is a man aged 35 to 55 with glioma. CDR3 region: CASSMNTEAFF. CDR3 DNA: TGTGCCAGTAGTATGAACACTGAAGCTTTCTTT. Variable domain in full (rest from reference TRBV19 and TRBJ1-1): DGGITQSPKYLFRKEGQNVTLSCEQNLNHDAMYWYRQDPGQGLRLIYYSQIVNDFQKGDIAEGYSVSREKKESFPLTVTSAQKNPTAFYLCASSMNTEAFFGQGTRLTVV.